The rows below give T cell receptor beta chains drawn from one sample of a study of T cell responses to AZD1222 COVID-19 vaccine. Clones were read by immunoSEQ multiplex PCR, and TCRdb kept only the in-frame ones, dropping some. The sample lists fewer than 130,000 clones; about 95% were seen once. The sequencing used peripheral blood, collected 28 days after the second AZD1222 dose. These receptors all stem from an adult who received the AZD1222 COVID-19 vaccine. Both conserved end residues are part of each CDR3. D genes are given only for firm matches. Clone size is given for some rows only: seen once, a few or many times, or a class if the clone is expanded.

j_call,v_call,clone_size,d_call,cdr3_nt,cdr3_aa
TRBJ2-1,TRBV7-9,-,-,TGTGCCAGCAGCTTATTCGGGACGGGAGCAAATGAGCAGTTCTTC,CASSLFGTGANEQFF
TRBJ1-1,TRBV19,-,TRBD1,TGTGCCAGTAGTATGTCAGGGGGGAACACTGAAGCTTTCTTT,CASSMSGGNTEAFF
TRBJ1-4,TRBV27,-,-,TGTGCCAGCAGTTCCTTGGTAACGGGGCCCTACCTTACCAATGAAAAACTGTTTTTT,CASSSLVTGPYLTNEKLFF
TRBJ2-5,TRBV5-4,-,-,TGTGCCAGCAGCGATAAGAGGGGCCAAGAGACCCAGTACTTC,CASSDKRGQETQYF
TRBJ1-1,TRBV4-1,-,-,TGCGCCAGCAGCCAAGTCGGGGGGCTGGGAACTGAAGCTTTCTTT,CASSQVGGLGTEAFF
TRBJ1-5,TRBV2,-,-,TGTGCCAGCAGCCTCCTGGGGGCCAATCAGCCCCAGCATTTT,CASSLLGANQPQHF
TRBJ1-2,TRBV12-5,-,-,TGTGCTAGTGGTTTCCTTACGGACTATGGCTACACCTTC,CASGFLTDYGYTF
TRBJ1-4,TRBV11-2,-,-,TGTGCCAGCAGGAGATTTTCTGGGGCTAATGAAAAACTGTTTTTT,CASRRFSGANEKLFF
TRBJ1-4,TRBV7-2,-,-,TGTGCCAGCAGCTTAGATCAGATGGGGCGCGCAACTAATGAAAAACTGTTTTTT,CASSLDQMGRATNEKLFF
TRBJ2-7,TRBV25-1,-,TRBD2,TGTGCCAGCAAGAGTCTAGCGGGAGGTACCTACGAGCAGTACTTC,CASKSLAGGTYEQYF
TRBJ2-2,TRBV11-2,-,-,TGTGCCAGCAGCCCCGCGCGCGGGACCGGGGAGCTGTTTTTT,CASSPARGTGELFF
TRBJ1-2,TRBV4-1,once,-,TGCGCCAGCAGCCAGCTATCGGACTGGGGGTATGGCTACACCTTC,CASSQLSDWGYGYTF
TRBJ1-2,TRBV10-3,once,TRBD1,TGTGCCATCAGTCCGGGATTAACAGGGGGTATCGACTATGGCTACACCTTC,CAISPGLTGGIDYGYTF
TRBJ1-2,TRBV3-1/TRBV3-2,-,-,TGTGCCAGCAGTGTTGTTCAGGGAAAATGCACCTTC,CASSVVQGKCTF
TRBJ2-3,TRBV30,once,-,TGTGCTTGCGGTCTAGGTTTCACAGATACGCAGTATTTT,CACGLGFTDTQYF
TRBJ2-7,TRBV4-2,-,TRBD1,TGTGCCAGCAGCCAGGACAGACAGGGATACGAGCAGTACTTC,CASSQDRQGYEQYF
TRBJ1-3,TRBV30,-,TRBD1,TGTGCCTGGAGTGTATATGACAGGGAGTACTCTGGAAACACCATATATTTT,CAWSVYDREYSGNTIYF
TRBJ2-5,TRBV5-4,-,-,TGTGCCAGCAGCTTGCCACTGGCTGAGCAGACCCAGTACTTC,CASSLPLAEQTQYF
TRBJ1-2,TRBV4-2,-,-,TGTGCCAGCAGGTCGACCGGGACACGAACTGATTATGGCTACACCTTC,CASRSTGTRTDYGYTF
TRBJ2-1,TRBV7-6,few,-,TGTGCCAGCAGCTTAGAGGCGGTATCCTACAATGAGCAGTTCTTC,CASSLEAVSYNEQFF
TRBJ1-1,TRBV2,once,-,TGTGCCAGCAGTGGTGAAGGAATAGACACTGAAGCTTTCTTT,CASSGEGIDTEAFF
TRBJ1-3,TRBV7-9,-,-,TGTGCCAGCAGCTACGACGGGGGAAACACCATATATTTT,CASSYDGGNTIYF
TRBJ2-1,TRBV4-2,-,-,TGTGCCAGCAGCCAAGAATGGTCGAGCGGAACCTACTACAATGAGCAGTTCTTC,CASSQEWSSGTYYNEQFF
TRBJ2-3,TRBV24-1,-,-,TGTGCCACCAGTGACCCCTGGGGAGGGGGGACGCAGTATTTT,CATSDPWGGGTQYF
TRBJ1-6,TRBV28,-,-,TGTGCCAGCACCGTGTATAATTCACCCCTCCACTTT,CASTVYNSPLHF
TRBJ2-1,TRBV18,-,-,TGTGCCAGCTCACCCCTAGGACCGACGGATGAGCAGTTCTTC,CASSPLGPTDEQFF
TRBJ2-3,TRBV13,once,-,TGTGCCAGCAGCGCACGGACTGGCACAGATACGCAGTATTTT,CASSARTGTDTQYF
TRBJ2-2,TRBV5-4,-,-,TGTGCCAGCAGCGCCTCGAGGGGGAACACCGGGGAGCTGTTTTTT,CASSASRGNTGELFF
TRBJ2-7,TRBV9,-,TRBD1,TGTGCCAGCAGCACCGGGACAGGGGGAAACTACGAGCAGTACTTC,CASSTGTGGNYEQYF
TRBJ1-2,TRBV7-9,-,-,TGTGCCAGCAGCTTAGCGTTGGCGGGCGGCTATGGCTACACCTTC,CASSLALAGGYGYTF